These 20 T cell receptor beta chains came from one sample sequenced in a study of blood T cells in healthy people across ages. Primed by a sample-barcoded 5' primer and a J-beta primer mix, a second PCR proceeded for 7 to 11 cycles. TCRdb processed the 5' RACE reads anew with MiXCR; each CDR3 protein has one entry. The data show a few hundred thousand distinct CDR3 sequences, roughly half seen once. The sequencing input was blood. The receptor source for this set is a man in his fifties or sixties in good health.

This clonotype was seen once. J is TRBJ2-1 and V is TRBV20-1; D is tentatively TRBD1 or TRBD2 (6 bases each). Per the germline V gene, CDR1 is DFQATT and CDR2 is SNEGSKA (reference sequence). Trimming removed 4 bases at V and 9 bases at J, with 13 bases between. The CDR3 covers 12 residues. The DNA for the CDR3 is TGCAGTGCTATAGGGGGGCATTCTGAGCAGTTCTTC. Amino acid sequence: CSAIGGHSEQFF.

The chain couples TRBV15 to TRBJ2-1; D is possibly TRBD1 (7 bases). This CDR3 is built from 16 residues. Trimming took 2 bases from V and 6 from J, leaving 17 bases between them. In germline, CDR1 is LNHNV, CDR2 YYDKDF (reference sequence). The CDR3 region has the DNA TGTGCCACCAGCAGAAAACAGGGGACTTCTGGCAATGAGCAGTTCTTC. Translated, it gives CATSRKQGTSGNEQFF.

The rearrangement links TRBV3-1 to TRBJ2-7, with a possible D match to TRBD1 (5 bases). Trimming took off 4 bases at V and 5 bases at J, with 15 bases between the two ends. The CDR3 length is 14 residues. Germline V CDR1 and CDR2: LGHDT, YNNKEL (reference sequence). CDR3 amino acids: CASSPGNLLDEQYF. As DNA, the CDR3 is TGTGCCAGCAGCCCAGGGAACTTATTAGACGAGCAGTACTTC.

Of note for this clonotype: Given a much more abundant clone one base away, this may be a read error. V gene TRBV20-1 combines with J gene TRBJ2-1; tentative D call: TRBD1 (6 bases). The germline V gene encodes CDR1 DFQATT and CDR2 SNEGSKA (reference sequence). This CDR3 has 12 residues. CDR3 loop: CSADGGQETQFF. The CDR3 DNA reads as TGCAGCGCCGATGGGGGACAAGAGACCCAGTTCTTC.

The genes are TRBV5-5 and TRBJ1-2; D uncertain. The CDR3 spans 14 residues. The germline V gene encodes CDR1 SGHKS and CDR2 YYEKEE (reference sequence). V lost 2 bases to trimming and J lost 4 bases, with 12 bases between them. The DNA for the CDR3 is TGTGCCAGCAGCTTTGCCGCCCAGAGCTATGGCTACACCTTC. Protein product: CASSFAAQSYGYTF.

This clonotype came up a few times. The chain employs TRBV29-1 and TRBJ1-4; a possible D gene is TRBD1 (5 bases). Looked up from germline, CDR1 is SQVTM and CDR2 is ANQGSEA. This CDR3 spans 11 amino acids. V dropped 4 bases and J dropped 7 bases, with 7 bases sitting between them. The DNA for the CDR3 is TGCAGCGTTGGAGGGGCTGAAAAACTGTTTTTT. This sequence encodes CSVGGAEKLFF.

The chain recombines TRBV14 with TRBJ2-1; 9 nucleotides match TRBD2. The germline V gene has CDR1 SGHDN and CDR2 FVKESK. V was pared by 0 bases and J by 3 bases, with 12 bases of the junction left unmatched. The CDR3 spans 19 residues. Here the CDR3 reads CASSQDLMTTSGNYNEQFF. CDR3 DNA: TGTGCCAGCAGCCAAGATTTGATGACGACTAGCGGCAACTACAATGAGCAGTTCTTC.

This clonotype has only a few counts. The CDR3 protein is CASSLQGSSSYNEQFF. For the CDR3, the DNA is TGTGCCAGCAGCTTACAAGGGTCGAGCTCCTACAATGAGCAGTTCTTC. The genes are TRBV7-8 and TRBJ2-1; no clear D. Trimming removed 2 bases at V and 0 bases at J, with 11 bases between. The CDR3 covers 16 residues. Per germline, CDR1 SGHVS and CDR2 FQNEAQ. Using reference TRBV7-8 and TRBJ2-1 for the parts outside the CDR3, the full variable domain is GAGVSQSPRYKVAKRGQDVALRCDPISGHVSLFWYQQALGQGPEFLTYFQNEAQLDKSGLPSDRFFAERPEGSVSTLKIQRTQQEDSAVYLCASSLQGSSSYNEQFFGPGTRLTVL.

V is TRBV7-2 and J is TRBJ2-7, with 8 bases matching TRBD2. The CDR3 length is 14 residues. Unmatched junction bases numbered 7, after V lost 5 bases and J lost 4 bases. Germline CDR1 and CDR2: SGHTA and FQGNSA. CDR3 sequence: CASSPPGGRYEQYF. The CDR3 DNA follows: TGTGCCAGCAGCCCCCCGGGCGGGAGGTACGAGCAGTACTTC.

The rearrangement joins TRBV12-3 or TRBV12-4 to TRBJ2-7; 7 positions agree with TRBD1. The CDR3 runs 14 residues. J lost 2 bases, V lost 4 bases, and 5 bases had no gene match. The DNA for the CDR3 is TGTGCCAGCAGTTGGGGGCAGGGGGCCTACGAGCAGTACTTC. It is translated as CASSWGQGAYEQYF.

This clonotype has only a few counts. The V and J genes are TRBV5-1 and TRBJ2-7; a weak D match, TRBD2 (6 bases). The germline CDR1 and CDR2 sequences are SGHRS and YFSETQ. Trimming took 4 bases from V and 7 from J, leaving 24 bases between them. The CDR3 has 16 residues. This CDR3 reads CASSPRRAGRDNEQYF. In DNA, the CDR3 is TGCGCCAGCAGCCCCCGCAGGGCGGGGCGTGACAATGAGCAGTACTTC.

This clonotype was counted between two and nine times. The V and J genes are TRBV25-1 and TRBJ2-5; 7 nucleotides match TRBD2. There are 15 residues in the CDR3. V gave up 4 bases and J gave up 5 bases; unmatched junction bases: 10. Germline V gene data show CDR1 as MGHDK and CDR2 as SYGVNS. CDR3 coding DNA: TGTGCCAGCAGTGTTTTAGCGGGCGCTAGCGAGACCCAGTACTTC. Its translation: CASSVLAGASETQYF.

V usage is TRBV5-6 and J usage is TRBJ2-4, with 10 bases aligning to TRBD1. The J call may not be correct, given that the DNA end is closer to TRBJ2-7. This CDR3 contains 15 residues. The V gene's germline CDR1 is SGHDT and CDR2 YYEEEE. CDR3 in amino acids: CASSGRDRGHHEQYF. In nucleotides, the CDR3 is TGTGCCAGCAGCGGCCGGGACAGGGGACACCACGAGCAGTACTTC.

The count of this clonotype is one. Its ends do not fully match the called genes, so a read error is possible. V usage is TRBV5-1 and J usage is TRBJ2-6; possible D gene TRBD1, 5 bases. The CDR3 consists of 15 residues. In germline, CDR1 is SGHRS, CDR2 YFSETQ. The CDR3 bases are TGCGCCAGCAGCTTGGTAGTCTCTGGGGCCAACGTCCTGCCTTTC. Amino acid sequence: CASSLVVSGANVLPF.

V is TRBV14 and J is TRBJ2-6; maybe TRBD2 (5 bases). The CDR3 spans 16 residues. The germline V gene encodes CDR1 SGHDN and CDR2 FVKESK. Trimming removed 4 bases from V and 1 base from J, with 11 bases in between. CDR3 coding DNA: TGTGCCAGCAGCCGCGGACTCCTATCTGGGGCCAACGTCCTGACTTTC. Encoded protein: CASSRGLLSGANVLTF.

About this clonotype itself: A much larger clone lies a single base off, so this may be a read error. The chain uses TRBV29-1 and TRBJ1-1; TRBD1 matches at 8 bases. The germline gives CDR1 SQVTM, CDR2 ANQGSEA. The trim removed 6 bases at V and 4 bases at J, leaving 13 bases unmatched. The CDR3 has 15 amino acids. The DNA of the CDR3 is TGCAGCGTGAAGATGGCAGGGGGCTGGAGCACTGAAGCTTTCTTT. Its protein is CSVKMAGGWSTEAFF.

The rearrangement uses TRBV20-1 and TRBJ1-2; the D gene is possibly TRBD1 (6 bases). The germline V gene has CDR1 DFQATT and CDR2 SNEGSKA (reference sequence). The ends were cut back, 4 bases at V and 8 bases at J, with 11 bases in the middle. This CDR3 is built from 11 residues. The CDR3 DNA is TGCAGTGCTACAGGGGAATGGGGCTACACCTTC. Its translation is CSATGEWGYTF.

This clonotype was counted ten times or more. V and J are TRBV7-2 and TRBJ2-7, with TRBD1 matching 8 bases. The CDR3 length is 14 residues. The V segment lost 4 bases and the J segment 5 bases; nucleotides outside the gene matches: 7. Germline loops: CDR1 SGHTA, CDR2 FQGNSA. This CDR3 reads CASSSRQGYDEQYF. In nucleotides, the CDR3 is TGTGCCAGCAGCTCGAGACAGGGGTACGACGAGCAGTACTTC.

Comment on this clonotype: A much larger clone differs by one base, so this may be a read error. This chain joins TRBV7-2 and TRBJ2-4; D is unclear. This CDR3 spans 15 amino acids. The germline gives CDR1 SGHTA, CDR2 FQGNSA. Deletions cut 1 base from V and 15 bases from J, with 22 bases between. CDR3 sequence reads: CASSLVRVPVYERYF. The CDR3, as DNA: TGTGCCAGCAGCTTAGTACGGGTTCCAGTTTACGAGCGGTACTTC.

This clonotype occurred a few times. V gene TRBV5-1 combines with J gene TRBJ2-3, with 7 bases lining up with TRBD2. V dropped 1 base and J dropped 0; count of bases not matched to a gene: 2. The CDR3 spans 15 residues. Germline CDR1 SGHRS, CDR2 YFSETQ. CDR3 in DNA: TGCGCCAGCAGCTTGACTAGCGCGAGCACAGATACGCAGTATTTT. The encoded protein is CASSLTSASTDTQYF.